This paragraph covers one T cell receptor beta chain sequence. The target of this receptor is not known. Base qualities were left out, and no much larger clone turns up one base away. This sample was included in a study of blood T cell repertoires in COVID-19 (dated by TCRdb to 2020 to 2022). With respect to the entire study: Collaborator samples came from the United States, Italy and Spain and covered acute and convalescent phases of COVID-19. The prospective study material was composed of cDNA or gDNA derived from T cells, B-cell-depleted T cells, or PBMCs. Subjects who had been exposed to COVID-19, were actively infected with it, or had recovered from it provided the deeply sampled blood TCRbeta repertoires that made up the dataset. A freely available public database, intended as a resource for researchers studying the immune response to SARS-CoV-2, is where the repertoires were released. The samples were drawn from two sources: the first 160 participants of the ongoing ImmuneRACE study, and over 950 subjects contributed by 6 global collaborators. Sample metadata almost always included a de-identified subject ID, COVID-19 status, age in years and sex. Where available, HLA class I and class II types were taken from metadata supplied by the sample provider and were not determined by assay-based typing. Broader findings and caveats from the paper: Clinical and demographic metadata were provided uncurated, with the amount varying by source and participant.

TCRbeta CDR3 regions were amplified from genomic DNA using the immunoSEQ Assay, a bias-controlled multiplex PCR. Under the source paper's analysis protocol: Nucleated cell counts per sample were estimated from amplification of reference gene primers within the assay. To quantify the absolute abundance of each unique TCRbeta CDR3 rearrangement, sequence reads were collapsed and filtered. For each sample, productive Simpson clonality was calculated as the square root of Simpson's diversity index over productive rearrangements. The source is immuneACCESS, and TCRdb retained only in-frame sequences with V and J called. Part of the clones is not carried over; for the studies checked, unresolved V genes explain less than half of this, and the remainder is unexplained. V and J calls and clone size come straight from that table; D and trimming were deduced from the DNA. The table for this sample lists about 90,000 clones; 75% to 90% of them were counted only once. The ten largest account for 30% to 35% of the sample.

The CDR3, cysteine through phenylalanine, is 15 amino acids long. The CDR3 DNA has 45 bases and is translated from base 1. V loses 5 bases at its end and J loses 0 bases; junction bases beyond the gene matches: 7. From the germline V gene (reference sequence), CDR1 is SEHNR and CDR2 is FQNEAQ. Whole blood was collected in K2EDTA tubes by collaborating institutions according to the institutions' own protocols. For TCRbeta analysis, collaborators shipped samples as frozen whole blood, isolated PBMCs, or DNA extracted from either of those sample types. Material for sequencing was peripheral blood. Recombination linked TRBV7-9 to TRBJ2-7; 7 middle bases align to TRBD1. The TCR sequence derives from an elderly woman with active or convalescent COVID-19. The CDR3 protein: CASSVRQGSSYEQYF. The DNA sequence is as follows: TGTGCCAGCAGCGTCCGACAGGGTAGCTCCTACGAGCAGTACTTC.